These T cell receptor beta chains were read from a single sample in a study of Tregs in tolerant kidney transplant recipients. Profiled with immunoSEQ multiplex PCR; TCRdb holds only in-frame clones, not every one. The data contain about 240,000 clones, roughly 84% of them singletons. The sample taken for sequencing was CD4+ T cells from blood. Source of these receptors: a human donor in good health. CDR3s include the opening cysteine and the closing phenylalanine or tryptophan. D genes are given only for firm matches. Not all rows give a size; the values are once, few, many and, for expanded clones, a class.

D gene: TRBD1
V gene: TRBV7-9
J gene: TRBJ1-2
clone size: .
CDR3 DNA: TGTGCCAGCAGTCCAATTGGACAGGGCAACTATGGCTACACCTTC
CDR3 protein: CASSPIGQGNYGYTF

D gene: .
V gene: TRBV9
J gene: TRBJ2-2
clone size: .
CDR3 DNA: TGTGCCAGCAGCGTAGGTAGGGGGAGCACCGGGGAGCTGTTTTTT
CDR3 protein: CASSVGRGSTGELFF

D gene: TRBD1
V gene: TRBV7-8
J gene: TRBJ1-3
clone size: .
CDR3 DNA: TGTGCCAGCAGCCGCCGGGGACAGGGGAGGGGGATTGGAAACACCATATATTTT
CDR3 protein: CASSRRGQGRGIGNTIYF

D gene: .
V gene: TRBV18
J gene: TRBJ1-1
clone size: .
CDR3 DNA: TGTGCCAGCTCACCATTGAACAGTGGGAACACTGAAGCTTTCTTT
CDR3 protein: CASSPLNSGNTEAFF

D gene: .
V gene: TRBV19
J gene: TRBJ1-2
clone size: .
CDR3 DNA: TGTGCCAGTAGTATTGTCGAACCTACCTATGGCTACACCTTC
CDR3 protein: CASSIVEPTYGYTF

D gene: TRBD2
V gene: TRBV9
J gene: TRBJ2-5
clone size: .
CDR3 DNA: TGTGCCAGCAGCCCCCGGACGGGACTAGGCGTGGAGACCCAGTACTTC
CDR3 protein: CASSPRTGLGVETQYF

D gene: .
V gene: TRBV27
J gene: TRBJ2-7
clone size: .
CDR3 DNA: TGTGCCAGCAGGTCCCGGGTTAGCCGAAGCTCCTACGAGCAGTACTTC
CDR3 protein: CASRSRVSRSSYEQYF

D gene: .
V gene: TRBV5-1
J gene: TRBJ1-1
clone size: .
CDR3 DNA: TGCGCCAGCAGACAAGGGGAATTCCAGACTGAAGCTTTCTTT
CDR3 protein: CASRQGEFQTEAFF

D gene: TRBD1
V gene: TRBV6-1
J gene: TRBJ2-3
clone size: .
CDR3 DNA: TGTGCCAGCAGTCCGGGACAGGGGGCCATAGATACGCAGTATTTT
CDR3 protein: CASSPGQGAIDTQYF

D gene: .
V gene: TRBV7-9
J gene: TRBJ1-4
clone size: .
CDR3 DNA: TGTGCCAGCAGCTTAATGGGAGGGGAGGCTAATGAAAAACTGTTTTTT
CDR3 protein: CASSLMGGEANEKLFF

D gene: .
V gene: TRBV2
J gene: TRBJ1-5
clone size: .
CDR3 DNA: TGTGCCAGCAGGGAGGGTAGGCGCCTCAATCAGCCCCAGCATTTT
CDR3 protein: CASREGRRLNQPQHF

D gene: .
V gene: TRBV21-1
J gene: TRBJ1-1
clone size: .
CDR3 DNA: TGTGCCAGCAGCAAAGTCAGGGGACTCACTGAAGCTTTCTTT
CDR3 protein: CASSKVRGLTEAFF

D gene: TRBD2
V gene: TRBV9
J gene: TRBJ2-1
clone size: few
CDR3 DNA: TGTGCCAGCAGCGTCGGACTAGCGGGGGGCCACGATGAGCAGTTCTTC
CDR3 protein: CASSVGLAGGHDEQFF

D gene: TRBD1
V gene: TRBV6-8
J gene: TRBJ1-3
clone size: .
CDR3 DNA: TGTGCCAGCAGTTACGGGAAGGGACAGGGCCACTCTGGAAACACCATATATTTT
CDR3 protein: CASSYGKGQGHSGNTIYF

D gene: TRBD2
V gene: TRBV4-1
J gene: TRBJ2-3
clone size: .
CDR3 DNA: TGCGCCAGCAGCCAAGAAAGGCCAGCGGGGGGAGTTTATACGCAGTATTTT
CDR3 protein: CASSQERPAGGVYTQYF

D gene: TRBD2
V gene: TRBV7-3
J gene: TRBJ2-3
clone size: .
CDR3 DNA: TGTGCCAGCAGCTTAAACCCCGCTAGCGGGGGGCAAGATACGCAGTATTTT
CDR3 protein: CASSLNPASGGQDTQYF

D gene: .
V gene: TRBV7-2
J gene: TRBJ2-7
clone size: .
CDR3 DNA: TGTGCCAGCAGCGAACCTTCCTACGAGCAGTACTTC
CDR3 protein: CASSEPSYEQYF

D gene: .
V gene: TRBV23-1
J gene: TRBJ2-1
clone size: .
CDR3 DNA: TGCGCCAGCAGTCAATACCTATTGACAGGACCGGACCATCATCAGAATGAGCAGTTCTTC
CDR3 protein: CASSQYLLTGPDHHQNEQFF

D gene: .
V gene: TRBV5-4
J gene: TRBJ1-1
clone size: .
CDR3 DNA: TGTGCCAGCAGCTTGGTAGGAGGGCCCTCAGGGACTGAAGCTTTCTTT
CDR3 protein: CASSLVGGPSGTEAFF

D gene: TRBD2
V gene: TRBV29-1
J gene: TRBJ2-1
clone size: few
CDR3 DNA: TGCAGCGTTGAAGAGGGGACTAGCGGGAGGGCCCTCGGTGAGCAGTTCTTC
CDR3 protein: CSVEEGTSGRALGEQFF

D gene: .
V gene: TRBV5-4
J gene: TRBJ2-5
clone size: .
CDR3 DNA: TGTGCCAGCAGCTTTGGACAGAAACAAGAGACCCAGTACTTC
CDR3 protein: CASSFGQKQETQYF

D gene: .
V gene: TRBV5-4
J gene: TRBJ1-1
clone size: .
CDR3 DNA: TGTGCCAGCAGCCTTGGGAGGGACACTGAAGCTTTCTTT
CDR3 protein: CASSLGRDTEAFF

D gene: TRBD1
V gene: TRBV28
J gene: TRBJ1-6
clone size: .
CDR3 DNA: TGTGCCAGCAGTTTAAGGACAGGGAGGAATTCACCCCTCCACTTT
CDR3 protein: CASSLRTGRNSPLHF

D gene: .
V gene: TRBV5-5
J gene: TRBJ1-4
clone size: .
CDR3 DNA: TGTGCCAGCAGCTTGGCCGGAGGGTCAGCAACTAATGAAAAACTGTTTTTT
CDR3 protein: CASSLAGGSATNEKLFF

D gene: .
V gene: TRBV5-1
J gene: TRBJ1-5
clone size: once
CDR3 DNA: TGCGCCAGCAGCTTGGGTGGGGGCGCAGGTCAGCCCCAGCATTTT
CDR3 protein: CASSLGGGAGQPQHF

D gene: TRBD2
V gene: TRBV5-6
J gene: TRBJ2-1
clone size: .
CDR3 DNA: TGTGCCAGCTACCTAGCGGGTATTTACAATGAGCAGTTCTTC
CDR3 protein: CASYLAGIYNEQFF

D gene: .
V gene: TRBV15
J gene: TRBJ1-5
clone size: .
CDR3 DNA: TGTGCCACCAGCAGGGGGGCGGGGAATCAGCCCCAGCATTTT
CDR3 protein: CATSRGAGNQPQHF

D gene: TRBD2
V gene: TRBV27
J gene: TRBJ2-7
clone size: .
CDR3 DNA: TGTGCCAGCAGTTCGGGACTAGCGGGGGGTGAGCAGTACTTC
CDR3 protein: CASSSGLAGGEQYF

D gene: TRBD2
V gene: TRBV7-3
J gene: TRBJ2-3
clone size: .
CDR3 DNA: TGTGCCAGCAGTCCGCAGACTAGCGGGGGTCCCACAGATACGCAGTATTTT
CDR3 protein: CASSPQTSGGPTDTQYF

D gene: TRBD2
V gene: TRBV5-6
J gene: TRBJ2-5
clone size: once
CDR3 DNA: TGTGCCAGCAGCCCCCGGGGGGGTCAGGGAGAGACCCAGTACTTC
CDR3 protein: CASSPRGGQGETQYF

D gene: .
V gene: TRBV6-1
J gene: TRBJ2-3
clone size: .
CDR3 DNA: TGTGCCAGCAGTGAATTCGGCAGAATTATTAGCACAGATACGCAGTATTTT
CDR3 protein: CASSEFGRIISTDTQYF

D gene: .
V gene: TRBV7-6
J gene: TRBJ2-7
clone size: .
CDR3 DNA: TGTGCCAGCAGCTACGGCTCAAGCTCCTACGAGCAGTACTTC
CDR3 protein: CASSYGSSSYEQYF

D gene: TRBD1
V gene: TRBV29-1
J gene: TRBJ2-7
clone size: .
CDR3 DNA: TGCAGCGCCCCGGGACAGTTGCTAGACTACGAGCAGTACTTC
CDR3 protein: CSAPGQLLDYEQYF

D gene: TRBD1
V gene: TRBV15
J gene: TRBJ2-3
clone size: .
CDR3 DNA: TGTGCCACCAGCAGGGACAGGGGGACAGATACGCAGTATTTT
CDR3 protein: CATSRDRGTDTQYF

D gene: .
V gene: TRBV2
J gene: TRBJ1-1
clone size: .
CDR3 DNA: TGTGCCAGCAGTGTTGGCGTCTCGAGCTTT
CDR3 protein: CASSVGVSSF

D gene: .
V gene: TRBV21-1
J gene: TRBJ1-5
clone size: .
CDR3 DNA: TGTGCCAGCATCGATGGTCTGAGGCGACCTTATAGCAATCAGCCCCAGCATTTT
CDR3 protein: CASIDGLRRPYSNQPQHF

D gene: .
V gene: TRBV5-1
J gene: TRBJ2-1
clone size: .
CDR3 DNA: TGCGCCAGCAGCTTGGCTAGCCTTTCCTACAATGAGCAGTTCTTC
CDR3 protein: CASSLASLSYNEQFF

D gene: TRBD1
V gene: TRBV18
J gene: TRBJ1-5
clone size: .
CDR3 DNA: TGTGCCAGCTCACCAGTGGGACAGGGGGGCAATCAGCCCCAGCATTTT
CDR3 protein: CASSPVGQGGNQPQHF

D gene: .
V gene: TRBV7-8
J gene: TRBJ1-5
clone size: once
CDR3 DNA: TGTGCCAGCAGCTTAGGACGGATTAGCAATCAGCCCCAGCATTTT
CDR3 protein: CASSLGRISNQPQHF

D gene: .
V gene: TRBV7-9
J gene: TRBJ1-1
clone size: few
CDR3 DNA: TGTGCCAGCAGCATTATGGGAGAGACTGAAGCTTTCTTT
CDR3 protein: CASSIMGETEAFF